This T cell receptor (beta chain) is from a study of CD4+ T cells in melanoma. The CDR3 loop spans 16 amino acids. Germline assignment: CDR1 LGHDT and CDR2 YNNKEL (reference sequence). V was cut by 0 bases and J by 6 bases, with 17 bases left in between. Sequenced by immunoSEQ multiplex PCR; TCRdb stores in-frame clones only, minus some. The sample records roughly 6,900 clones, around 66% being singletons. The source is a human donor with melanoma. Sample: cells from a culture (not recorded whether cultured in vitro). The chain recombines TRBV3-1 (or the pseudogene TRBV3-2) with TRBJ1-2; a possible D gene is TRBD1 (6 bases). For the CDR3, the DNA is TGTGCCAGCAGCCAAGATATGACAGGTCGGAGGAATGGCTACACCTTC. It yields the protein CASSQDMTGRRNGYTF.